The present TCR beta chain was sequenced within a study of T cell responses to AZD1222 COVID-19 vaccine. Study observations and caveats: Only a handful of AZD1222 recipients, more than 5 in all, had baseline seropositivity. Following two doses of AZD1222, Spike-specific TCR breadth and depth rose. Donors were largely white British and mainly female; clonal diversity was possibly underestimated.

CDR3 length: 14 amino acids. Germline CDR1 and CDR2: ENHRY and SYGVKD. V shed 0 bases and J shed 12 bases, with 14 bases lying between them. Here immunoSEQ multiplex PCR was the method, and the copy in TCRdb shows in-frame clones only, minus some. The sample includes roughly 150,000 clones, about 91% seen only once; the top ten take 2.2%. For this clone: The antigen is undetermined.

The chain carries TRBV10-3 and TRBJ1-4, with D perhaps TRBD1 (6 bases). The sample here was peripheral blood, taken on day 0 of AZD1222 vaccination. This receptor was obtained from an adult in good health. The CDR3 DNA reads TGTGCCATCAGTGAGTCGGGGGCAATGGGGGAACTGTTTTTT. Protein product: CAISESGAMGELFF.